Listed here are 25 T cell receptor beta chains from one sample, sequenced in a study of Graves' ophthalmopathy and Graves' hyperthyroidism. For repertoire sequencing, the TCR beta CDR3 regions were amplified from RNA transcripts. Second-round multiplex PCR came after a first-round RT-PCR that employed HTBI primers. TCRdb re-derived calls from the multiplex PCR reads in MiXCR, one entry per CDR3 protein. The sample includes around 340,000 distinct CDR3 sequences, 15% to 20% of them seen just once. Sequenced: peripheral blood. These receptors all stem from an adult man with Graves' ophthalmopathy.

The chain couples TRBV6-2 or TRBV6-3 to TRBJ2-2; no reliable D call. Germline V gene lookup returns CDR1 MNHEY and CDR2 SVGEGT. V was pared by 9 bases and J by 3 bases, with 11 bases between. The CDR3 is made up of 13 amino acids. The chain's CDR3 is CASSTDDTGELFF. In DNA form, the CDR3 reads TGTGCCAGTAGTACGGACGACACCGGGGAGCTGTTTTTT.

This clonotype has at least ten counts. Here the CDR3 DNA reads TGCGCCAGCAGCCTGGGCGGGGGCGGTATTACTGAAGCTTTCTTT. As protein: CASSLGGGGITEAFF. J is TRBJ1-1 and V is TRBV5-1; D may be TRBD1 (6 bases). The germline V gene encodes CDR1 SGHRS and CDR2 YFSETQ. V was pared by 4 bases and J by 5 bases, with 18 bases between. This CDR3 has 15 residues.

This clonotype showed up many times. The rearrangement uses TRBV3-1 and TRBJ2-2; D unresolved. The CDR3 contains 14 residues. The V end was cut by 4 bases, the J end by 2 bases, with 8 bases between. Looked up from germline, CDR1 is LGHDT and CDR2 is YNNKEL (reference sequence). The CDR3 sequence is CASSPSANTGELFF. The CDR3, as DNA: TGTGCCAGCAGCCCCTCTGCCAACACCGGGGAGCTGTTTTTT.

The CDR3 protein is CASSLGDGSGRAHEQYF. The DNA of the CDR3 is TGTGCCAGCAGCTTAGGTGATGGATCAGGGCGAGCCCACGAGCAGTACTTC. This chain uses TRBV11-1 with TRBJ2-7; D may be TRBD1 (5 bases). Trimming took 1 base from V and 5 from J, leaving 21 bases between them. This CDR3 is 17 amino acids long. Germline V gene data show CDR1 as SGHAT and CDR2 as FQDESV (reference sequence).

This clonotype was detected only a few times. J is TRBJ1-5 and V is TRBV15; D is perhaps TRBD1 (5 bases). CDR3 length: 17 residues. Trimming removed 4 bases from V and 2 bases from J, with 18 bases in between. From germline, CDR1 is LNHNV and CDR2 YYDKDF (reference sequence). CDR3 residues: CATSITPSGERNQPQHF. CDR3 nucleotides: TGTGCCACCAGCATAACCCCCTCGGGGGAGCGCAATCAGCCCCAGCATTTT. The whole variable domain, remainder taken from reference TRBV15 and TRBJ1-5, is DAMVIQNPRYQVTQFGKPVTLSCSQTLNHNVMYWYQQKSSQAPKLLFHYYDKDFNNEADTPDNFQSRRPNTSFCFLDIRSPGLGDTAMYLCATSITPSGERNQPQHFGDGTRLSIL.

This clonotype was recorded at least ten times. The chain couples TRBV11-2 to TRBJ1-1; no definite D call. The CDR3 spans 12 residues. V lost 1 base to trimming and J lost 6 bases, with 6 bases between them. Germline V lookup: CDR1 SGHAT, CDR2 FQNNGV. CDR3 amino acids: CASSLVKAEAFF. For the CDR3, the DNA is TGTGCCAGCAGCTTAGTGAAGGCTGAAGCTTTCTTT.

V usage is TRBV28 and J usage is TRBJ1-6; 7 bases agree with TRBD1. Trimming cost V 5 bases and J 0 bases; bases outside gene matches: 1. Germline-derived CDR1 and CDR2 are MDHEN and SYDVKM. This CDR3 has 15 amino acids. The CDR3 reads CASSTGVSYNSPLHF. CDR3 nucleotide sequence: TGTGCCAGCAGTACAGGGGTCTCCTATAATTCACCCCTCCACTTT.

This clonotype was recorded at least ten times. The rearrangement uses TRBV28 and TRBJ1-2; 10 bases map to TRBD1. The germline V gene has CDR1 MDHEN and CDR2 SYDVKM. This CDR3 spans 15 amino acids. Unmatched junction bases numbered 9, after V lost 7 bases and J lost 4 bases. DNA for the CDR3: TGTGCCAGCACTCGGTCGGGACAGGGGATCTATGGCTACACCTTC. It translates to CASTRSGQGIYGYTF.

In its sample, this clonotype was seen many times. The chain uses TRBV3-1 and TRBJ2-5; TRBD1 aligns across 9 bases. The length of the CDR3 is 15 residues. Germline CDR1 reads LGHDT; CDR2 reads YNNKEL (reference sequence). With V trimmed by 2 bases and J by 1 base, 2 bases remained unmatched. As DNA, the CDR3 is TGTGCCAGCAGCCAAAGACAGGGGGGCCAAGAGACCCAGTACTTC. Protein sequence: CASSQRQGGQETQYF.

The chain has TRBV4-2 and TRBJ2-2; the match to TRBD2 covers 10 bases. The V gene end was trimmed by 4 bases and the J gene end by 0 bases; junction bases not matched to a gene: 8. There are 18 residues in the CDR3. The germline V gene encodes CDR1 LGHNA and CDR2 YNFKEQ. The CDR3: CASSPSGTSVSNTGELFF. The CDR3 DNA reads TGTGCCAGCAGCCCCTCCGGGACTAGCGTCTCGAACACCGGGGAGCTGTTTTTT.

The DNA for the CDR3 is TGTGCCAGCAGCGTAGTTCGGACTAGCGGCCTAAACACCGGGGAGCTGTTTTTT. This codes for CASSVVRTSGLNTGELFF. The V call is TRBV9, the J call TRBJ2-2, with TRBD2 identical over 10 bases. The germline gives CDR1 SGDLS, CDR2 YYNGEE. After removal of 0 bases from V and 2 bases from J, the junction contained 7 bases not matched to a gene. The CDR3 is made up of 18 amino acids.

This clonotype has a count of ten or more. V gene TRBV2 combines with J gene TRBJ1-3; 10 bases align to TRBD1. The CDR3 sequence is 16 residues long. The trim removed 8 bases at V and 3 bases at J, leaving 10 bases unmatched. CDR1 and CDR2 (germline): SNHLY, FYNNEI. For the CDR3, the DNA is TGTGCCAGCCGGTTGGGACAGGGGTTCGTTGGAAACACCATATATTTT. Its translation: CASRLGQGFVGNTIYF.

J is TRBJ2-7 and V is TRBV6-1; 7 bases are a match to TRBD1. Trimming at V came to 5 bases and at J to 7 bases, leaving 11 bases not matched to a gene. CDR3 length equals 14 residues. Germline V gene data show CDR1 as MNHNS and CDR2 as SASEGT. The chain's CDR3 is CASSIRTGLLEQYF. CDR3 sequence (DNA): TGTGCCAGCAGTATCCGGACAGGCCTCCTTGAGCAGTACTTC.

Worth noting for this clonotype: A much larger clone lies one base from this, so it may be a read error. The V and J genes are TRBV30 and TRBJ2-2; a weak D match, TRBD1 (6 bases). Between the trimmed V and J ends, which lost 8 bases and 9 bases, there was a span of 16 bases. Germline-derived CDR1 and CDR2 are GTSNPN and SVGIG (reference sequence). The CDR3 is made up of 12 amino acids. The CDR3 reads CARTVGTRELFF. The DNA for the CDR3 is TGTGCCAGGACAGTTGGGACCAGGGAGCTGTTTTTT.

Many counts were recorded for this clonotype. J is TRBJ2-1 and V is TRBV6-7; 15 bases match TRBD2. TRBV6-7 is given ORF status, its function remaining uncertain. CDR3 length: 15 residues. Losses at the gene ends were 7 bases for V and 8 bases for J; bases not matched to a gene: 6. CDR3 nucleotides: TGTGCCAGCACAGGACTAGCGGGGGGGCTGTATGAGCAGTTCTTC. This gives the protein CASTGLAGGLYEQFF.

This chain joins TRBV19 and TRBJ2-5; the D call may be TRBD1 or TRBD2 (5 bases each). Trimming removed 6 bases at V and 5 bases at J, with 28 bases between. The CDR3 sequence is 18 residues long. Germline V CDR1 and CDR2: LNHDA, SQIVND (reference sequence). Here the CDR3 DNA reads TGTGCCAGTAGCCCCACCGGTTCCGGGGCCCAAAGAGGGGAGACCCAGTACTTC. It yields the protein CASSPTGSGAQRGETQYF.

The chain carries TRBV29-1 and TRBJ1-5; TRBD1 is a possible D gene (5 bases). The CDR3 spans 16 residues. Trimming pared 6 bases from V and 7 bases from J, leaving 25 bases between. Germline CDR1 SQVTM, CDR2 ANQGSEA. DNA of the CDR3: TGCAGCGTGCGTTGTCGGGGACTATTCTCCCACCAGCCCCAGCATTTT. Translating it yields CSVRCRGLFSHQPQHF.

There are many counts of this clonotype. This chain uses TRBV7-9 with TRBJ1-2; 8 bases map to TRBD1. The length of the CDR3 is 17 residues. The germline gives CDR1 SEHNR, CDR2 FQNEAQ (reference sequence). The V segment lost 2 bases and the J segment 3 bases; nucleotides outside the gene matches: 11. Here the CDR3 reads CASSLPARGRHHYGYTF. In DNA, the CDR3 is TGTGCCAGCAGCTTACCGGCCAGGGGGCGTCACCACTATGGCTACACCTTC.

This clonotype was seen many times. V gene TRBV12-3 or TRBV12-4 combines with J gene TRBJ2-7; D is unclear. V was trimmed by 5 bases and J by 2 bases, leaving 10 bases between them. The CDR3 loop spans 13 amino acids. CDR3 residues: CASSKGQPYEQYF. The CDR3 DNA sequence: TGTGCCAGCAGTAAAGGGCAGCCCTACGAGCAGTACTTC.

In this sample, this clonotype turned up many times. This chain uses TRBV12-3 or TRBV12-4 with TRBJ1-5; 7 bases align to TRBD1. V shed 6 bases and J 7 bases; nucleotides not matched to a gene: 6. The CDR3 has 13 amino acids. CDR3: CASSSDRVQPQHF. Written as DNA, the CDR3 is TGTGCCAGCAGCAGTGACAGGGTCCAGCCCCAGCATTTT.

This clonotype has at least ten counts. The chain is built from TRBV29-1 and TRBJ2-7; 9 nucleotides match TRBD2. Germline values: CDR1 SQVTM, CDR2 ANQGSEA. The CDR3 is 14 residues long. Germline trimming cut 6 bases from V and 1 base from J; bases unmatched to any gene: 7. CDR3 sequence reads: CSVVGTSLSYEQYF. In DNA form, the CDR3 reads TGCAGCGTCGTCGGGACTAGCCTTTCCTACGAGCAGTACTTC.

This clonotype was seen ten or more times. The chain's CDR3 is CASTGGMGSETQYF. The CDR3, as DNA: TGTGCCAGCACGGGGGGAATGGGGTCGGAGACCCAGTACTTC. The rearrangement uses TRBV6-5 and TRBJ2-5; 7 bases agree with TRBD2. This CDR3 is 14 amino acids long. With 7 bases clipped from V and 5 bases from J, the junction kept 10 bases outside the gene matches. From germline, CDR1 is MNHEY and CDR2 SVGAGI.

This clonotype was seen at least ten times. This chain connects TRBV12-3 or TRBV12-4 to TRBJ2-7, with D tentatively TRBD1 (6 bases). Trimming removed 3 bases at V and 4 bases at J, with 10 bases between. The CDR3 has 13 residues. CDR3 amino acids: CASSFGTNYEQYF. Written as DNA, the CDR3 is TGTGCCAGCAGTTTCGGGACAAATTACGAGCAGTACTTC.

There are many counts of this clonotype. The chain recombines TRBV28 with TRBJ1-2, with 10 bases matching TRBD1. The trim removed 4 bases at V and 4 bases at J, leaving 18 bases unmatched. The CDR3 length is 19 residues. Germline lookup yields CDR1 MDHEN and CDR2 SYDVKM. In DNA, the CDR3 is TGTGCCAGCAGTTCATCGGAAACAGGACAGGGGGAATTCTCCTATGGCTACACCTTC. It yields the protein CASSSSETGQGEFSYGYTF.

This clonotype showed up just a few times. V usage is TRBV3-1 and J usage is TRBJ2-5; 16 bases map to TRBD2. This CDR3 has 19 residues. The J segment lost 3 bases and the V segment lost 1 base, leaving 8 bases of the junction unmatched. The germline V gene has CDR1 LGHDT and CDR2 YNNKEL (reference sequence). CDR3 nucleotide sequence: TGTGCCAGCAGCCAAGGTGGGACTAGCGGGGGGGCCGTAGAAGAGACCCAGTACTTC. This sequence encodes CASSQGGTSGGAVEETQYF.